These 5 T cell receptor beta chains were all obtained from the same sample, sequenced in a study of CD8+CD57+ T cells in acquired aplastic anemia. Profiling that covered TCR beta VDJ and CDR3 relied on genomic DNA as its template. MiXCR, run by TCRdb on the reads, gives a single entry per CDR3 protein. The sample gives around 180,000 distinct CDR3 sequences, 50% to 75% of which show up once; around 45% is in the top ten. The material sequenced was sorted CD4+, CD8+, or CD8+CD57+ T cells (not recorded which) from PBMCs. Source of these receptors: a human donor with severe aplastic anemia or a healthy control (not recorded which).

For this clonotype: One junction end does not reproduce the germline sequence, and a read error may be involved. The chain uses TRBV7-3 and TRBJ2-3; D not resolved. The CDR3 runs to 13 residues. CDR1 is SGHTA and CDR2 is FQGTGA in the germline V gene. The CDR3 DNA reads TGCGCCAGCAGCCAAGATGTAGTGAATACGCAGTATTTT. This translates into CASSQDVVNTQYF.

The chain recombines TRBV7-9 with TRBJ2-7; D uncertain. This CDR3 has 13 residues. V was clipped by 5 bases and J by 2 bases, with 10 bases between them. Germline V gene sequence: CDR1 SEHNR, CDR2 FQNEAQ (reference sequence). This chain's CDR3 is CASSPDGAYEQYF. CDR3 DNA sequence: TGTGCCAGCAGCCCTGACGGTGCCTACGAGCAGTACTTC.

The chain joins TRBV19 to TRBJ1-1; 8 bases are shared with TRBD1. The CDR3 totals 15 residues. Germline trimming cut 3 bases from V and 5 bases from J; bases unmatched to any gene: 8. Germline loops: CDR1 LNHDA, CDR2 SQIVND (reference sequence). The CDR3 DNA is TGTGCCAGTAGTATTGGAACAGGGGGATGGACTGAAGCTTTCTTT. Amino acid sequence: CASSIGTGGWTEAFF. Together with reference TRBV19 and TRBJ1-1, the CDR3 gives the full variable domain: DGGITQSPKYLFRKEGQNVTLSCEQNLNHDAMYWYRQDPGQGLRLIYYSQIVNDFQKGDIAEGYSVSREKKESFPLTVTSAQKNPTAFYLCASSIGTGGWTEAFFGQGTRLTVV.

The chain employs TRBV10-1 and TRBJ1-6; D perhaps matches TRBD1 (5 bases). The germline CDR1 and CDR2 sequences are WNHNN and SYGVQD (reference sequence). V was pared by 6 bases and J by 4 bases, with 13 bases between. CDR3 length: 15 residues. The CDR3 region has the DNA TGCGCCAGCAGCTTTGGTGGGGGGTATAATTCACCCCTCCACTTT. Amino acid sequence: CASSFGGGYNSPLHF.

CDR3 sequence (DNA): TGTGCCAGCAGCTTAGTAGCGGACACCGGGGAGCTGTTTTTT. It translates to CASSLVADTGELFF. This chain joins TRBV7-6 and TRBJ2-2; D is perhaps TRBD2 (6 bases). The V gene's germline CDR1 is SGHVS and CDR2 FNYEAQ. The CDR3 is 14 residues long. Trimming stripped 1 base from V and 3 bases from J, with 6 bases between.